Listed below are T cell receptor beta chains from one sample, sequenced in a study of T cell responses to AZD1222 COVID-19 vaccine. Assay used: immunoSEQ multiplex PCR; TCRdb lists only in-frame clones, some missing. Among about 31,000 clones, approximately 90% were seen once, and the ten largest hold less than 15%. The sequencing here drew on peripheral blood, taken 28 days after the second AZD1222 dose. Source of these receptors: an adult who received the AZD1222 COVID-19 vaccine. CDR3s include the opening cysteine and the closing phenylalanine or tryptophan. D genes are given only for firm matches.

v_gene: TRBV7-6; j_gene: TRBJ2-7; d_gene: TRBD2; CDR3aa: CASSPGGTSGVYEQYF
v_gene: TRBV18; j_gene: TRBJ1-1; d_gene: .; CDR3aa: CASSPLAEGTEAFF
v_gene: TRBV12-5; j_gene: TRBJ2-4; d_gene: .; CDR3aa: CASGLRANIQYF
v_gene: TRBV5-1; j_gene: TRBJ2-7; d_gene: TRBD2; CDR3aa: CASSLLTSGGAYEQYF
v_gene: TRBV27; j_gene: TRBJ2-7; d_gene: .; CDR3aa: CASSLSQGRTYEQYF
v_gene: TRBV7-3; j_gene: TRBJ2-1; d_gene: TRBD2; CDR3aa: CASRQAGGPRNEQFF
v_gene: TRBV6-5; j_gene: TRBJ1-2; d_gene: .; CDR3aa: CASREGFNYGYTF
v_gene: TRBV7-2; j_gene: TRBJ1-2; d_gene: .; CDR3aa: CASSLAADNYGYTF
v_gene: TRBV6-2/TRBV6-3; j_gene: TRBJ2-2; d_gene: TRBD1; CDR3aa: CASSYSGQGKAGELFF
v_gene: TRBV5-1; j_gene: TRBJ2-5; d_gene: .; CDR3aa: CASSLERGAGETQYF
v_gene: TRBV3-1/TRBV3-2; j_gene: TRBJ2-5; d_gene: TRBD1; CDR3aa: CASSQVGTAWETQYF
v_gene: TRBV6-2/TRBV6-3; j_gene: TRBJ2-5; d_gene: .; CDR3aa: CASSYGGILSVETQYF
v_gene: TRBV6-5; j_gene: TRBJ1-2; d_gene: .; CDR3aa: CASSSRTATNYGYTF
v_gene: TRBV30; j_gene: TRBJ2-3; d_gene: .; CDR3aa: CAWSLGYITDTQYF
v_gene: TRBV9; j_gene: TRBJ1-5; d_gene: .; CDR3aa: CASSVAEGQPQHF